The clone carrying this T cell receptor beta chain was found many times. As yet, its antigen is unknown. The source of the sample is a study of T cell repertoires in cytomegalovirus infection. About the study: Public signatures in TCR beta pointed to CMV infection and matching HLA type.

From the reads, TCRdb called clonotypes with MiXCR, one entry per CDR3 protein. The data contain more than 75,000 distinct CDR3 sequences, 3.5% to 4.5% of them singletons. V lost 5 bases, J lost 1 base, and 6 bases lay in between. The CDR3 is made up of 12 amino acids. Germline CDR1 and CDR2: SGHTA and FQGNSA. Broader study findings: Public TCR beta family frequency separated CMV-and-HLA carriers, including in an independent cohort. Clonotype analysis showed dominance of the ex vivo response by HLA-C-restricted CMV-specific TCR beta clonotypes.

The TCR originated in a human donor in good health (CMV status not recorded). Some clones in this sample may be carry-over from other donors' samples. This sequence joins TRBV7-2 and TRBJ2-7; D is ambiguous. The specimen was PBMCs. For the CDR3, the DNA is TGTGCCAGCAGCCCCTCATCCTACGAGCAGTACTTC. Protein product: CASSPSSYEQYF. The variable domain in full, with the rest retrieved from reference TRBV7-2 and TRBJ2-7, is GAGVSQSPSNKVTEKGKDVELRCDPISGHTALYWYRQSLGQGLEFLIYFQGNSAPDKSGLPSDRFSAERTGGSVSTLTIQRTQQEDSAVYLCASSPSSYEQYFGPGTRLTVT.